This TCR beta chain stems from a study of OX40 agonist ivuxolimab in advanced cancers. Study in general: A mean age of approximately 58 years, range roughly 20 to 90, was recorded, and about 83% were male. Having had anti-PD-1, anti-PD-L1 or anti-CTLA-4 therapy before was allowed, and approximately 40% had some. Study findings and constraints: By week 6 at 0.1 to 3.0 mg/kg, blood CD4+ and CD8+ T cells had expanded clonally. Average numbers of expanded clones were greater in CD8+ T cells than in CD4+.

With V trimmed by 4 bases and J by 7 bases, 11 bases remained unmatched. The germline V gene encodes CDR1 SGHDT and CDR2 YYEEEE. The CDR3 has 16 amino acids. About this clone: Its antigen is as yet unknown.

Only in-frame clones appear in the TCRdb table, and some are missing; sequencing was by immunoSEQ multiplex PCR. This repertoire shows about 26,000 clones, approximately 83% found once; its top ten account for more than 11%. This clonotype was sampled from an adult with an advanced solid tumor such as melanoma, head and neck, liver or kidney cancer. The sequencing used CD4+ or CD8+ T cells sorted from blood, collected in a trial of the OX40 agonist ivuxolimab. The chain recombines TRBV5-6 with TRBJ1-5; 10 nucleotides line up with TRBD1. The CDR3 loop is CASSKVDRGQGQPQHF. The CDR3 DNA is TGTGCCAGCAGCAAGGTCGACAGGGGGCAGGGCCAGCCCCAGCATTTT.